These 19 T cell receptor beta chains share one sample of origin, sequenced in a study of a mutant IDH1 vaccine in newly diagnosed glioma. No antigens are known for them. This table comes from immunoSEQ multiplex PCR, and its TCRdb copy is limited to in-frame clones, with some not included. This table holds approximately 64,000 clones, about 81% found once. Time point here: week 11, during vaccination. Topical imiquimod accompanied each vaccine dose, which consisted of 300 ug of mutant IDH1 20-mer peptide. The sample consisted of PBMCs, taken from a glioma patient whose treatment included an IDH1 peptide vaccine. All receptors come from a woman in her forties or fifties with glioma.

This chain uses TRBV10-3 with TRBJ1-1; perhaps TRBD1 as D (5 bases). The germline V gene has CDR1 ENHRY and CDR2 SYGVKD. The CDR3 has 15 residues. The ends were cut back, 3 bases at V and 4 bases at J, with 15 bases in the middle. DNA of the CDR3: TGTGCCATCAGTGAAGCTCCAGGGCCCTTCACTGAAGCTTTCTTT. Its translation is CAISEAPGPFTEAFF.

This clone was detected once. The gene calls are TRBV5-1 and TRBJ2-7; D tentatively reads TRBD1 or TRBD2 (5 bases each). V was clipped by 0 bases and J by 2 bases, with 12 bases between them. This CDR3 has 15 amino acids. Germline V gene sequence: CDR1 SGHRS, CDR2 YFSETQ. The CDR3 coding sequence is TGCGCCAGCAGCTTGGCGGGGACCAATGCCTACGAGCAGTACTTC. It is translated as CASSLAGTNAYEQYF.

This clone has only one observation. V and J are TRBV4-1 and TRBJ2-6; a possible D gene is TRBD1 (6 bases). The V and J ends lost 0 bases and 2 bases respectively, with 8 bases between them. This CDR3 comprises 16 residues. Germline V gives CDR1 MGHRA, CDR2 YSYEKL. Here the CDR3 DNA reads TGCGCCAGCAGCCAAGATGAGGGGGCTGGGGCCAACGTCCTGACTTTC. Its protein is CASSQDEGAGANVLTF.

This clone was detected a few times. The chain carries TRBV7-3 and TRBJ1-1; no clear D. V was clipped by 2 bases and J by 1 base, with 11 bases between them. This CDR3 is built from 15 residues. In germline, CDR1 is SGHTA, CDR2 FQGTGA. CDR3 in DNA: TGTGCCAGCAGCTTACGAGCAGGACGGAACACTGAAGCTTTCTTT. This translates into CASSLRAGRNTEAFF. The complete variable domain, with remaining parts taken from reference TRBV7-3 and TRBJ1-1, reads GAGVSQTPSNKVTEKGKYVELRCDPISGHTALYWYRQSLGQGPEFLIYFQGTGAADDSGLPNDRFFAVRPEGSVSTLKIQRTERGDSAVYLCASSLRAGRNTEAFFGQGTRLTVV.

The gene calls are TRBV5-1 and TRBJ2-1; TRBD1 aligns across 9 bases. With 3 bases clipped from V and 7 bases from J, the junction kept 8 bases outside the gene matches. The germline CDR1 and CDR2 sequences are SGHRS and YFSETQ. The CDR3 contains 15 residues. CDR3 DNA sequence: TGCGCCAGCAGCTCAGGTCCCGGGACAGGGAATGAGCAGTTCTTC. It codes for CASSSGPGTGNEQFF.

The J gene is TRBJ2-7, the V gene TRBV19; 9 bases map to TRBD1. The germline V gene encodes CDR1 LNHDA and CDR2 SQIVND (reference sequence). V lost 5 bases, J lost 0 bases, and 2 bases stayed unmatched. The CDR3 runs to 14 residues. The CDR3 is CASSSTGGSYEQYF. The DNA for the CDR3 is TGTGCCAGTAGTTCGACAGGGGGCTCCTACGAGCAGTACTTC.

This sequence joins TRBV11-1 and TRBJ2-5; the D gene is possibly TRBD1 (6 bases). There are 15 residues in the CDR3. Germline-derived CDR1 and CDR2 are SGHAT and FQDESV (reference sequence). V lost 5 bases, J lost 1 base, and 14 bases lay in between. The CDR3 region is CASSPYLGAQETQYF. The CDR3 DNA sequence: TGTGCCAGCAGCCCGTACCTGGGGGCCCAAGAGACCCAGTACTTC.

The chain recombines TRBV6-6 with TRBJ2-2, with D possibly matching TRBD1 (5 bases). Deletions cut 5 bases from V and 1 base from J, with 8 bases between. The germline CDR1 and CDR2 sequences are MNHNY and SVGAGI (reference sequence). The CDR3 sequence is 14 residues long. CDR3 sequence: CASSITGNTGELFF. In DNA form, the CDR3 reads TGTGCCAGCAGTATTACAGGGAACACCGGGGAGCTGTTTTTT.

This rearrangement joins TRBV5-1 to TRBJ2-7, with TRBD2 as a possible D gene (6 bases). Trimming took 5 bases from V and 2 from J, leaving 14 bases between them. Per germline, CDR1 SGHRS and CDR2 YFSETQ. The CDR3 runs to 14 residues. The CDR3 bases are TGCGCCAGCAGTAAGACTGGAGGGGCCTACGAGCAGTACTTC. Translating gives CASSKTGGAYEQYF.

This rearrangement joins TRBV7-9 to TRBJ2-7; D call uncertain. V shed 2 bases and J shed 3 bases, with 8 bases lying between them. The CDR3 has 13 amino acids. Germline values: CDR1 SEHNR, CDR2 FQNEAQ (reference sequence). The CDR3 sequence: CASSLPLGYEQYF. The CDR3 coding sequence is TGTGCCAGCAGCTTACCCCTAGGCTACGAGCAGTACTTC.

This CDR3 reads CASSWGGTLHF. CDR3 nucleotide sequence: TGTGCCAGCAGTTGGGGGGGGACCCTCCACTTT. The rearrangement uses TRBV25-1 and TRBJ1-6; D is perhaps TRBD1 (5 bases). Germline CDR1 MGHDK, CDR2 SYGVNS. The CDR3 contains 11 residues. The ends were cut back, 5 bases at V and 14 bases at J, with 10 bases in the middle.

This clone was seen only a few times. CDR3 nucleotides: TGTGCCAGCAGCAGGGCGCGGAACACTGAAGCTTTCTTT. It specifies CASSRARNTEAFF. The rearrangement links TRBV9 to TRBJ1-1, with D unclear. V was clipped by 4 bases and J by 1 base, with 8 bases between them. The germline V gene has CDR1 SGDLS and CDR2 YYNGEE. CDR3 length: 13 amino acids. The full variable domain, rest sourced from reference TRBV9 and TRBJ1-1, is DSGVTQTPKHLITATGQRVTLRCSPRSGDLSVYWYQQSLDQGLQFLIQYYNGEERAKGNILERFSAQQFPDLHSELNLSSLELGDSALYFCASSRARNTEAFFGQGTRLTVV.

The chain uses TRBV2 and TRBJ1-1; TRBD1 is a possible D gene (5 bases). V lost 5 bases to trimming and J lost 4 bases, with 17 bases between them. Germline V CDR1 and CDR2: SNHLY, FYNNEI. The CDR3 spans 15 residues. The CDR3 reads CASSQSRGFSTEAFF. The DNA for the CDR3 is TGTGCCAGCAGTCAATCCCGGGGGTTTAGCACTGAAGCTTTCTTT.

This clone was seen a handful of times. The chain combines TRBV15 with TRBJ1-5, with D possibly being TRBD1 (5 bases). Germline V lookup: CDR1 LNHNV, CDR2 YYDKDF (reference sequence). Deletions cut 0 bases from V and 2 bases from J, with 8 bases between. The CDR3 covers 15 residues. This chain's CDR3 is CATSRDPGGNQPQHF. The CDR3 DNA follows: TGTGCCACCAGCAGAGACCCGGGGGGCAATCAGCCCCAGCATTTT.

The V gene is TRBV6-6, the J gene TRBJ1-4, with TRBD1 matching 11 bases. Germline values: CDR1 MNHNY, CDR2 SVGAGI (reference sequence). The CDR3 spans 13 residues. V was clipped by 4 bases and J by 12 bases; unmatched bases: 4. The CDR3 nucleotides are TGTGCCAGCAGTTCCGGGACAGGGGGGGAACTGTTTTTT. It yields the protein CASSSGTGGELFF.

The V call is TRBV2, the J call TRBJ1-2; 10 bases line up with TRBD1. Germline CDR1 reads SNHLY; CDR2 reads FYNNEI. The CDR3 covers 14 residues. V lost 3 bases and J lost 4; bases outside the gene matches: 2. DNA of the CDR3: TGTGCCAGCAGTGACAGGGACAGGGGCTATGGCTACACCTTC. Translated: CASSDRDRGYGYTF. The whole variable domain, remainder taken from reference TRBV2 and TRBJ1-2, is EPEVTQTPSHQVTQMGQEVILRCVPISNHLYFYWYRQILGQKVEFLVSFYNNEISEKSEIFDDQFSVERPDGSNFTLKIRSTKLEDSAMYFCASSDRDRGYGYTFGSGTRLTVV.

CDR3 DNA: TGCAGTGCTAAACAAGAGACCCAGTACTTC. Translated, it gives CSAKQETQYF. The gene calls are TRBV20-1 and TRBJ2-5; D remains ambiguous. Trimming took 4 bases from V and 2 from J, leaving 2 bases between them. Germline CDR1 DFQATT, CDR2 SNEGSKA (reference sequence). The length of the CDR3 is 10 residues.

V and J are TRBV5-1 and TRBJ2-7; 7 bases line up with TRBD1. CDR3 length equals 15 residues. Germline CDR1 and CDR2: SGHRS and YFSETQ. J was trimmed by 3 bases and V by 4 bases; bases with no gene match: 10. Here the CDR3 reads CASSPTTGTLYEQYF. The CDR3 DNA is TGCGCCAGCAGCCCCACGACAGGGACCCTCTACGAGCAGTACTTC. Looking up the rest from reference TRBV5-1 and TRBJ2-7 gives the full variable domain: KAGVTQTPRYLIKTRGQQVTLSCSPISGHRSVSWYQQTPGQGLQFLFEYFSETQRNKGNFPGRFSGRQFSNSRSEMNVSTLELGDSALYLCASSPTTGTLYEQYFGPGTRLTVT.

The gene calls are TRBV2 and TRBJ2-7; no definite D call. This CDR3 is 12 amino acids long. Between the trimmed V and J ends, which lost 6 bases and 5 bases, there was a span of 11 bases. CDR1 is SNHLY, CDR2 FYNNEI, per germline. For the CDR3, the DNA is TGTGCCAGCAGCCGTCCCCCGGACGAGCAGTACTTC. Its protein product is CASSRPPDEQYF. Complete variable domain (other parts from reference TRBV2 and TRBJ2-7): EPEVTQTPSHQVTQMGQEVILRCVPISNHLYFYWYRQILGQKVEFLVSFYNNEISEKSEIFDDQFSVERPDGSNFTLKIRSTKLEDSAMYFCASSRPPDEQYFGPGTRLTVT.